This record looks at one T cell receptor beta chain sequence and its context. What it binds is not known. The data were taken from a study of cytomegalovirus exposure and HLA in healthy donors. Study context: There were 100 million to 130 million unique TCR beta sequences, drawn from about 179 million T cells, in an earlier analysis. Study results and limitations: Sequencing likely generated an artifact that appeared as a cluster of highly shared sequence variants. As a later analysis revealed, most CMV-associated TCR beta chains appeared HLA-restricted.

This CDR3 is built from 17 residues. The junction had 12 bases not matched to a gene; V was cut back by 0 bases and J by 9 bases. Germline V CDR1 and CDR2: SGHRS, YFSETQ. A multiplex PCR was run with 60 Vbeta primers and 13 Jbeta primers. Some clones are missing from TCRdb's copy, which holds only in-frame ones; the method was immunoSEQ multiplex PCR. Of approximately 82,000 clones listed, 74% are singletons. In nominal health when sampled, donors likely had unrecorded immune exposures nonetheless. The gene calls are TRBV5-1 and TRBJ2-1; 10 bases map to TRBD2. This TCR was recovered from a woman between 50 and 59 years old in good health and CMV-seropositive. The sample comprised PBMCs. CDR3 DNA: TGCGCCAGCAGCTTGGGGGGGCTAGCGGGAGTCCCTGGTGAGCAGTTCTTC. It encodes CASSLGGLAGVPGEQFF.